One and the same sample provided the 22 T cell receptor beta chains below, sequenced in a study of T cells in localized non-small cell lung cancer (TCRdb year 2020). The library was made by the immunoSEQ multiplex PCR assay. As stored in TCRdb, this immuneACCESS dataset retains in-frame rearrangements with V and J assigned. A fraction of the clones does not appear; measured against another copy, unresolved V genes explain less than half of the discrepancy, and the remainder lacks a known reason. The sample data list about 1,900 clones, and about 20% of these were observed just once. The ten largest make up more than 7% of the sample. The sequencing used lung tumor tissue, collected before any cancer treatment. These receptors were collected from a woman aged 40 to 75 with stage I lung adenocarcinoma.

This clone was seen a handful of times. The V and J genes are TRBV4-1 and TRBJ1-1; D perhaps matches TRBD1 (5 bases). The CDR3 spans 13 residues. The V gene's germline CDR1 is MGHRA and CDR2 YSYEKL. Deletions cut 8 bases from V and 2 bases from J, with 12 bases between. CDR3 in DNA: TGCGCCAGCGGATGGGGGGAAAACACTGAAGCTTTCTTT. Its protein is CASGWGENTEAFF.

The genes are TRBV18 and TRBJ2-7, with 8 positions matching TRBD1. The germline gives CDR1 KGHSH, CDR2 LQKENI. J gave up 3 bases and V 2 bases, and 9 bases lay outside the gene matches. The CDR3 runs to 16 residues. CDR3 nucleotide sequence: TGTGCCAGCTCACCAAATGTAGGACAGGGTGGCTACGAGCAGTACTTC. Translating gives CASSPNVGQGGYEQYF.

This clone was detected once. The chain uses TRBV18 and TRBJ2-7, with D perhaps TRBD1 or TRBD2 (7 bases each). Between the trimmed V and J ends, which lost 0 bases and 4 bases, there was a span of 16 bases. This CDR3 region has 16 residues. Germline lookup yields CDR1 KGHSH and CDR2 LQKENI. CDR3 nucleotides: TGTGCCAGCTCACCACCGGGAGGGCAGGGGGGATACGAGCAGTACTTC. Protein: CASSPPGGQGGYEQYF.

This clone was detected a few times. The chain recombines TRBV9 with TRBJ2-1; tentative D call: TRBD2 (5 bases). The V gene's germline CDR1 is SGDLS and CDR2 YYNGEE. V dropped 0 bases and J dropped 8 bases, with 15 bases sitting between them. The CDR3 is 15 residues long. The CDR3 DNA follows: TGTGCCAGCAGCGTAGGTGACTGGGTCGGGGATGAGCAGTTCTTC. Protein: CASSVGDWVGDEQFF.

The chain has TRBV18 and TRBJ2-2, with D possibly TRBD2 on 7 matching bases. The germline V gene has CDR1 KGHSH and CDR2 LQKENI. The CDR3 loop spans 13 amino acids. Trimming removed 6 bases from V and 6 bases from J, with 11 bases in between. In nucleotides, the CDR3 is TGTGCCAGCTCCCTCGGGGGGCCCGGGGAGCTGTTTTTT. Protein product: CASSLGGPGELFF.

This clone turned up a few times. The chain has TRBV9 and TRBJ1-4; 9 bases fit TRBD1. The CDR3 spans 16 residues. The J segment lost 7 bases and the V segment lost 0 bases, leaving 7 bases of the junction unmatched. The V gene's germline CDR1 is SGDLS and CDR2 YYNGEE. CDR3 amino acids: CASSVGGTGSGEKLFF. The DNA for the CDR3 is TGTGCCAGCAGCGTAGGGGGGACAGGGTCCGGTGAAAAACTGTTTTTT.

The chain links TRBV4-1 to TRBJ1-2; the D gene is possibly TRBD1 (6 bases). This CDR3 region has 15 residues. Germline lookup yields CDR1 MGHRA and CDR2 YSYEKL. Trimming took off 5 bases at V and 4 bases at J, with 17 bases between the two ends. CDR3 in DNA: TGCGCCAGCAGCAGCCTTAGGACAGCCCTCTATGGCTACACCTTC. This gives the protein CASSSLRTALYGYTF.

The chain is built from TRBV9 and TRBJ2-3; D is perhaps TRBD1 (5 bases). The germline V gene encodes CDR1 SGDLS and CDR2 YYNGEE. CDR3 size: 17 residues. V was cut by 2 bases and J by 0 bases, with 16 bases left in between. Here the CDR3 reads CASSVTVQEFSTDTQYF. The DNA for the CDR3 is TGTGCCAGCAGCGTTACAGTACAGGAGTTTAGCACAGATACGCAGTATTTT.

The chain recombines TRBV7-6 with TRBJ1-2; 12 nucleotides agree with TRBD1. Germline CDR1 is SGHVS and CDR2 is FNYEAQ. The CDR3 length is 16 residues. With V trimmed by 6 bases and J by 8 bases, 13 bases remained unmatched. CDR3 sequence (DNA): TGTGCCAGCAGTTATTCCGGGACAGGGGGCGCGCGGGGCTACACCTTC. This translates into CASSYSGTGGARGYTF.

The sample holds a few counts of this clone. The V call is TRBV6-8, the J call TRBJ1-2, with TRBD1 matching 7 bases. Unmatched junction bases numbered 10, after V lost 6 bases and J lost 3 bases. Germline V gene lookup returns CDR1 MNHGY and CDR2 SAAAGT. The CDR3 has 15 residues. The CDR3 region is CASSPTGTEDYGYTF. The CDR3 coding sequence is TGTGCCAGCAGCCCAACCGGGACAGAAGACTATGGCTACACCTTC.

This sequence joins TRBV28 and TRBJ1-1, with D unclear. The CDR3 contains 13 residues. The V and J ends lost 3 bases and 1 base respectively, with 6 bases between them. Germline CDR1 MDHEN, CDR2 SYDVKM. In nucleotides, the CDR3 is TGTGCCAGCAGTTTGGAGGAGAACACTGAAGCTTTCTTT. It yields the protein CASSLEENTEAFF.

The V gene is TRBV9, the J gene TRBJ1-4; D remains unclear. CDR3 length: 13 residues. Germline CDR1 SGDLS, CDR2 YYNGEE. Trimming shortened V by 0 bases and J by 7 bases, and 7 bases separated the two germline ends. The CDR3 loop is CASSVGPAEKLFF. DNA of the CDR3: TGTGCCAGCAGCGTAGGGCCGGCTGAAAAACTGTTTTTT.

The rearrangement links TRBV6-8 to TRBJ1-6, with D tentatively TRBD1 (5 bases). V lost 5 bases and J 0 bases, leaving 17 bases between the germline ends. The CDR3 extends over 18 amino acids. Germline-derived CDR1 and CDR2 are MNHGY and SAAAGT. CDR3 coding DNA: TGTGCCAGCAGTGGCCTTAGGGGAAAGAGCTCCTATAATTCACCCCTCCACTTT. Amino acid sequence: CASSGLRGKSSYNSPLHF.

This clone was detected only a few times. The chain has TRBV9 and TRBJ2-7, with D possibly TRBD1 on 5 matching bases. The V end lost 0 bases, the J end lost 6 bases, and 13 bases lay between the germline ends. The CDR3 is 14 residues long. Looked up from germline, CDR1 is SGDLS and CDR2 is YYNGEE. CDR3 region: CASSVATQTAEQYF. CDR3 nucleotide sequence: TGTGCCAGCAGCGTAGCTACCCAGACAGCCGAGCAGTACTTC.

The chain combines TRBV30 with TRBJ1-5, with 7 bases fitting TRBD1. Germline V gene lookup returns CDR1 GTSNPN and CDR2 SVGIG (reference sequence). V dropped 2 bases and J dropped 2; count of bases not matched to a gene: 9. This CDR3 contains 16 residues. The CDR3 sequence: CAWSPPQGLRNQPQHF. In DNA, the CDR3 is TGTGCCTGGAGTCCGCCACAGGGGTTACGCAATCAGCCCCAGCATTTT.

By share of the sample, this clone is large (0.1 to 1%). This chain uses TRBV19 with TRBJ1-1; D uncertain. With 3 bases removed from V and 3 bases from J, the gap between germline ends came to 8 bases. This CDR3 contains 13 residues. The V gene's germline CDR1 is LNHDA and CDR2 SQIVND (reference sequence). As DNA, the CDR3 is TGTGCCAGTAGTATTGAATCCTACACTGAAGCTTTCTTT. The encoded protein is CASSIESYTEAFF.

This clone showed up just a few times. V gene TRBV9 combines with J gene TRBJ2-5, with TRBD1 identical over 8 bases. After removal of 5 bases from V and 3 bases from J, the junction contained 3 bases not matched to a gene. The CDR3 has 13 amino acids. Germline V gene sequence: CDR1 SGDLS, CDR2 YYNGEE. In nucleotides, the CDR3 is TGTGCCAGCAGGAAGGACAGGGAAGAGACCCAGTACTTC. Translation gives CASRKDREETQYF. The whole variable domain, filled in from reference TRBV9 and TRBJ2-5, reads DSGVTQTPKHLITATGQRVTLRCSPRSGDLSVYWYQQSLDQGLQFLIQYYNGEERAKGNILERFSAQQFPDLHSELNLSSLELGDSALYFCASRKDREETQYFGPGTRLLVL.

The chain couples TRBV18 to TRBJ2-1; the match to TRBD2 covers 11 bases. From germline, CDR1 is KGHSH and CDR2 LQKENI. This CDR3 spans 15 amino acids. The J segment lost 4 bases and the V segment lost 5 bases, leaving 4 bases of the junction unmatched. The CDR3, as DNA: TGTGCCAGCTCAGATACTAGCGGGGGATACAATGAGCAGTTCTTC. This sequence encodes CASSDTSGGYNEQFF.

The chain carries TRBV18 and TRBJ2-6, with D hard to call. The length of the CDR3 is 13 residues. V lost 2 bases to trimming and J lost 11 bases, with 10 bases between them. The germline V gene encodes CDR1 KGHSH and CDR2 LQKENI. For the CDR3, the DNA is TGTGCCAGCTCACCATCCAAGGGTGACGTCCTGACTTTC. Protein: CASSPSKGDVLTF.

The table lists this clone with a count of one. This chain links TRBV5-1 with TRBJ1-1; 8 nucleotides align to TRBD1. Unmatched junction bases numbered 6, after V lost 3 bases and J lost 5 bases. CDR3 length: 14 residues. Germline assignment: CDR1 SGHRS and CDR2 YFSETQ. The CDR3 DNA is TGCGCCAGCAGCTGGCAGGGGGCAGGGACTGAAGCTTTCTTT. Protein: CASSWQGAGTEAFF. The whole variable domain, filled in from reference TRBV5-1 and TRBJ1-1, reads KAGVTQTPRYLIKTRGQQVTLSCSPISGHRSVSWYQQTPGQGLQFLFEYFSETQRNKGNFPGRFSGRQFSNSRSEMNVSTLELGDSALYLCASSWQGAGTEAFFGQGTRLTVV.

This clone rates as large. This chain connects TRBV11-3 to TRBJ2-1; D possibly corresponds to TRBD2 (6 bases). The V end lost 5 bases, the J end lost 6 bases, and 20 bases lay between the germline ends. This CDR3 is built from 16 residues. Germline V CDR1 and CDR2: SGHNT, YENEEA. The CDR3 nucleotides read TGTGCCAGCAGCCTCGACAGCCAGTATAGCGGCAATGAGCAGTTCTTC. Amino acids: CASSLDSQYSGNEQFF.

This chain joins TRBV19 and TRBJ1-1; TRBD1 matches at 7 bases. V lost 4 bases and J lost 5; bases outside the gene matches: 10. Germline V lookup: CDR1 LNHDA, CDR2 SQIVND (reference sequence). This CDR3 comprises 15 residues. CDR3 region: CASSRWSGTATEAFF. The CDR3 DNA reads TGTGCCAGTAGTAGATGGAGCGGGACAGCAACTGAAGCTTTCTTT.